These T cell receptor beta chains were read from a single sample in a study of blood T cell repertoires in COVID-19. Repertoires were generated with immunoSEQ multiplex PCR, while TCRdb's copy carries only in-frame clones and drops some. The profile shows tens of thousands of clones, roughly 81% of them singletons. The sample was peripheral blood. The receptors originated from a man in his 70s with acute or convalescent COVID-19. Both conserved end residues are part of each CDR3. Fields, in order: D gene, V gene, clone size, J gene, CDR3 DNA, CDR3 protein. The D gene is left open where the match is weak. Clone size, where shown, is once, few, many, or a class for clones that have expanded.

d_call: TRBD1; v_call: TRBV4-2; clone_size: -; j_call: TRBJ1-2; cdr3_nt: TGTGCCAGCAGCCCGGGACAGGAGTATGGCTACACCTTC; cdr3_aa: CASSPGQEYGYTF
d_call: -; v_call: TRBV5-1; clone_size: -; j_call: TRBJ2-5; cdr3_nt: TGCGCCAGCAGCTCCCTCGGACAGATCCAAGAGACCCAGTACTTC; cdr3_aa: CASSSLGQIQETQYF
d_call: TRBD1; v_call: TRBV5-6; clone_size: -; j_call: TRBJ1-3; cdr3_nt: TGTGCCAGCAGCCGACAGGGACAGGGAAACACCATATATTTT; cdr3_aa: CASSRQGQGNTIYF
d_call: -; v_call: TRBV12-3/TRBV12-4; clone_size: -; j_call: TRBJ1-5; cdr3_nt: TGTGCCAGTCGGGAGGGCAATCAGCCCCAGCATTTT; cdr3_aa: CASREGNQPQHF
d_call: -; v_call: TRBV6-5; clone_size: -; j_call: TRBJ1-2; cdr3_nt: TGTGCCAGCAGGGAGGACGGGGGGCCGGGGGGCTACACCTTC; cdr3_aa: CASREDGGPGGYTF
d_call: -; v_call: TRBV11-2; clone_size: -; j_call: TRBJ1-4; cdr3_nt: TGTGCCAGCAGCTTAGCGGAAAAACTGTTTTTT; cdr3_aa: CASSLAEKLFF
d_call: TRBD1; v_call: TRBV29-1; clone_size: -; j_call: TRBJ1-1; cdr3_nt: TGCAGCGTTTTGGGACAGTTGTACACTGAAGCTTTCTTT; cdr3_aa: CSVLGQLYTEAFF
d_call: -; v_call: TRBV18; clone_size: -; j_call: TRBJ2-7; cdr3_nt: TGTGCCAGCTCACCCCTTCGAGGCGAGCAGTACTTC; cdr3_aa: CASSPLRGEQYF
d_call: TRBD2; v_call: TRBV5-4; clone_size: -; j_call: TRBJ2-5; cdr3_nt: TGTGCCAGCAGCTTGGGTGGCGGGGGGGCCCGAGGAGAGACCCAGTACTTC; cdr3_aa: CASSLGGGGARGETQYF
d_call: TRBD2; v_call: TRBV20-1; clone_size: -; j_call: TRBJ2-5; cdr3_nt: TGCAGTGCTAGTTTGGGCGGGGGGTTCGAAGAGACCCAGTACTTC; cdr3_aa: CSASLGGGFEETQYF
d_call: -; v_call: TRBV5-4; clone_size: -; j_call: TRBJ1-1; cdr3_nt: TGTGCCAGCAGCTCCGGCGGGGCGGGAATGAACACTGAAGCTTTCTTT; cdr3_aa: CASSSGGAGMNTEAFF
d_call: TRBD1; v_call: TRBV18; clone_size: -; j_call: TRBJ1-1; cdr3_nt: TGTGCCAGCTCAACAATACGACAGGGGGCGGTGAACACTGAAGCTTTCTTT; cdr3_aa: CASSTIRQGAVNTEAFF
d_call: -; v_call: TRBV6-5; clone_size: -; j_call: TRBJ1-5; cdr3_nt: TGTGCCAGCAGCGACAACAGGGGCAATCAGCCCCAGCATTTT; cdr3_aa: CASSDNRGNQPQHF
d_call: TRBD1; v_call: TRBV16; clone_size: -; j_call: TRBJ1-1; cdr3_nt: TGTGCCAGCAGCCTCTCCGGGACAGCTAACACTGAAGCTTTCTTT; cdr3_aa: CASSLSGTANTEAFF
d_call: TRBD1; v_call: TRBV5-1; clone_size: -; j_call: TRBJ2-3; cdr3_nt: TGCGCCAGCAGCCTCGACAGGGGGCGAGGAGATACGCAGTATTTT; cdr3_aa: CASSLDRGRGDTQYF
d_call: -; v_call: TRBV2; clone_size: -; j_call: TRBJ2-7; cdr3_nt: TGTGCCAGCAGTGAAGAGGCGGCGGGATACAACGAGCAGTACTTC; cdr3_aa: CASSEEAAGYNEQYF
d_call: -; v_call: TRBV6-5; clone_size: -; j_call: TRBJ2-1; cdr3_nt: TGTGCCAGCAGTTCGACAGGTGGGTCCTACAATGAGCAGTTCTTC; cdr3_aa: CASSSTGGSYNEQFF
d_call: -; v_call: TRBV6-5; clone_size: -; j_call: TRBJ2-2; cdr3_nt: TGTGCCAGCAGGGGGCAGGGAAGCGGGGAGCTGTTTTTT; cdr3_aa: CASRGQGSGELFF
d_call: TRBD1; v_call: TRBV19; clone_size: -; j_call: TRBJ2-1; cdr3_nt: TGTGCCAGTAGTATCGCGGGACAGGGGGACTATGAGCAGTTCTTC; cdr3_aa: CASSIAGQGDYEQFF
d_call: -; v_call: TRBV24-1; clone_size: -; j_call: TRBJ1-5; cdr3_nt: TGTGCCACCAGTGAGGGCAGCGGCAGTCAGCCCCAGCATTTT; cdr3_aa: CATSEGSGSQPQHF
d_call: -; v_call: TRBV9; clone_size: -; j_call: TRBJ1-3; cdr3_nt: TGTGCCAGCAGCCCGGACACTGGAAACACCATATATTTT; cdr3_aa: CASSPDTGNTIYF
d_call: -; v_call: TRBV18; clone_size: once; j_call: TRBJ2-1; cdr3_nt: TGTGCCAGCTCACAGACAGGACAGTACAATGAGCAGTTCTTC; cdr3_aa: CASSQTGQYNEQFF
d_call: -; v_call: TRBV28; clone_size: -; j_call: TRBJ1-5; cdr3_nt: TGTGCCAGCAGTTTATGGGTCGCCATGGGCAGTCAGCCCCAGCATTTT; cdr3_aa: CASSLWVAMGSQPQHF
d_call: -; v_call: TRBV19; clone_size: -; j_call: TRBJ1-5; cdr3_nt: TGTGCCAGTAGTATAGACAGGAGGGGTAGCAATCAGCCCCAGCATTTT; cdr3_aa: CASSIDRRGSNQPQHF
d_call: -; v_call: TRBV6-5; clone_size: -; j_call: TRBJ2-7; cdr3_nt: TGTGCCAGCAGGTTGGACAGAGTTTATTACGAGCAGTACTTC; cdr3_aa: CASRLDRVYYEQYF
d_call: -; v_call: TRBV19; clone_size: -; j_call: TRBJ1-1; cdr3_nt: TGTGCCAGTAGAGACGGAGGGACTGCTAAACAAGAAGCTTTCTTT; cdr3_aa: CASRDGGTAKQEAFF
d_call: -; v_call: TRBV18; clone_size: -; j_call: TRBJ2-3; cdr3_nt: TGTGCCAGCTCGGCACTGGTAGGCGGACTCACAGATACGCAGTATTTT; cdr3_aa: CASSALVGGLTDTQYF
d_call: TRBD1; v_call: TRBV19; clone_size: -; j_call: TRBJ2-7; cdr3_nt: TGTGCCAGTAGTATGGAAGGGACAGTCATCTACGAGCAGTACTTC; cdr3_aa: CASSMEGTVIYEQYF
d_call: TRBD1; v_call: TRBV4-1; clone_size: -; j_call: TRBJ2-1; cdr3_nt: TGCGCCAGCAGCCAAAGGGCCGGGACAGGGTATTACAATGAGCAGTTCTTC; cdr3_aa: CASSQRAGTGYYNEQFF
d_call: -; v_call: TRBV3-1/TRBV3-2; clone_size: -; j_call: TRBJ1-1; cdr3_nt: TGTGCCAGCCAAGTTAGCAGGAACACTGAAGCTTTCTTT; cdr3_aa: CASQVSRNTEAFF
d_call: -; v_call: TRBV3-1/TRBV3-2; clone_size: -; j_call: TRBJ2-1; cdr3_nt: TGTGCCAGCAGCCGCGTCGTGGGGGCCTCCTACAATGAGCAGTTCTTC; cdr3_aa: CASSRVVGASYNEQFF
d_call: TRBD2; v_call: TRBV18; clone_size: -; j_call: TRBJ2-1; cdr3_nt: TGTGCCAGCTCCTCCGCGATACCAGCGGGAGGCAATGAGCAGTTCTTC; cdr3_aa: CASSSAIPAGGNEQFF
d_call: -; v_call: TRBV7-2; clone_size: -; j_call: TRBJ2-5; cdr3_nt: TGTGCCAGCAGCTTACCCCTTGAGACCCAGTACTTC; cdr3_aa: CASSLPLETQYF
d_call: -; v_call: TRBV6-2/TRBV6-3; clone_size: -; j_call: TRBJ2-5; cdr3_nt: TGTGCCAGCAGTTACTTCGGGGGAGAGACCCAGTACTTC; cdr3_aa: CASSYFGGETQYF
d_call: -; v_call: TRBV28; clone_size: -; j_call: TRBJ2-7; cdr3_nt: TGTGCCAGCCTACAGGGTTACGAGCAGTACTTC; cdr3_aa: CASLQGYEQYF
d_call: TRBD1; v_call: TRBV10-3; clone_size: -; j_call: TRBJ1-1; cdr3_nt: TGTGCCATCAGTGACCGGGACAGACGAGTGACTGAAGCTTTCTTT; cdr3_aa: CAISDRDRRVTEAFF
d_call: -; v_call: TRBV19; clone_size: -; j_call: TRBJ2-7; cdr3_nt: TGTGCCAGTAGTAACGGGTGGACCTACGAGCAGTACTTC; cdr3_aa: CASSNGWTYEQYF
d_call: TRBD2; v_call: TRBV7-2; clone_size: -; j_call: TRBJ2-5; cdr3_nt: TGTGCCAGCAGCTTAGCCCCGGGACTAGGGCCCGAGACCCAGTACTTC; cdr3_aa: CASSLAPGLGPETQYF
d_call: -; v_call: TRBV19; clone_size: -; j_call: TRBJ1-2; cdr3_nt: TGTGCCAGTAGTCCCCCCGGGACACCTAACTATGGCTACACCTTC; cdr3_aa: CASSPPGTPNYGYTF
d_call: -; v_call: TRBV11-2; clone_size: -; j_call: TRBJ2-4; cdr3_nt: TGTGCCAGCAGCGTAGGGCCAGCCAAAAACATTCAGTACTTC; cdr3_aa: CASSVGPAKNIQYF
d_call: TRBD1; v_call: TRBV18; clone_size: -; j_call: TRBJ1-4; cdr3_nt: TGTGCCAGCTCAGAGGACAGGCAAAATGAAAAACTGTTTTTT; cdr3_aa: CASSEDRQNEKLFF
d_call: -; v_call: TRBV5-8; clone_size: -; j_call: TRBJ1-2; cdr3_nt: TGTGCCAGCAGCTTGTGGAGCGACGTGGCCTATGGCTACACCTTC; cdr3_aa: CASSLWSDVAYGYTF
d_call: TRBD1; v_call: TRBV5-1; clone_size: -; j_call: TRBJ2-7; cdr3_nt: TGCGCCAGCAGCTCCGGGACAGGGGTCCCTAACTCCTACGAGCAGTACTTC; cdr3_aa: CASSSGTGVPNSYEQYF
d_call: -; v_call: TRBV7-6; clone_size: -; j_call: TRBJ2-3; cdr3_nt: TGTGCCAGCAGCTTAACACAGGGCTCCGGGGATACGCAGTATTTT; cdr3_aa: CASSLTQGSGDTQYF
d_call: TRBD1; v_call: TRBV19; clone_size: -; j_call: TRBJ1-2; cdr3_nt: TGTGCCAGTAGTATGGGACAGTTAAACTATGGCTACACCTTC; cdr3_aa: CASSMGQLNYGYTF
d_call: TRBD2; v_call: TRBV3-1/TRBV3-2; clone_size: -; j_call: TRBJ2-5; cdr3_nt: TGTGCCAGCAGCCAAGGGACTAGCGGGGGCAGAGAGACCCAGTACTTC; cdr3_aa: CASSQGTSGGRETQYF
d_call: -; v_call: TRBV30; clone_size: -; j_call: TRBJ2-2; cdr3_nt: TGTGCCTGGTCCCGGGCGGGACCTAACACCGGGGAGCTGTTTTTT; cdr3_aa: CAWSRAGPNTGELFF
d_call: -; v_call: TRBV5-4; clone_size: -; j_call: TRBJ2-1; cdr3_nt: TGTGCCAGCAGCTCGTCTGGGGGGGCCTCCTACAATGAGCAGTTCTTC; cdr3_aa: CASSSSGGASYNEQFF
d_call: TRBD1; v_call: TRBV29-1; clone_size: few; j_call: TRBJ1-2; cdr3_nt: TGCAGCGCCACAGACAGGGTGGGCTATGGCTACACCTTC; cdr3_aa: CSATDRVGYGYTF
d_call: TRBD1; v_call: TRBV4-1; clone_size: -; j_call: TRBJ1-2; cdr3_nt: TGCGCCAGCAGCCAGGTAGGGGGCAACTATGGCTACACCTTC; cdr3_aa: CASSQVGGNYGYTF
d_call: TRBD1; v_call: TRBV5-4; clone_size: few; j_call: TRBJ1-1; cdr3_nt: TGTGCCAGCAGCCCGGGGGCACGGACAGGGGTACTTGAAGCTTTCTTT; cdr3_aa: CASSPGARTGVLEAFF
d_call: -; v_call: TRBV20-1; clone_size: -; j_call: TRBJ2-2; cdr3_nt: TGCAGTGCTAGTGGGGGGCGCGGCGGGGAGCTGTTTTTT; cdr3_aa: CSASGGRGGELFF
d_call: -; v_call: TRBV15; clone_size: -; j_call: TRBJ1-3; cdr3_nt: TGTGCCACCAGCAGAGGAAGAGTGCCCTCTGGAAACACCATATATTTT; cdr3_aa: CATSRGRVPSGNTIYF
d_call: -; v_call: TRBV3-1/TRBV3-2; clone_size: -; j_call: TRBJ2-5; cdr3_nt: TGTGCCAGCAGCCAAGAGAGGGAGACCCAGTACTTC; cdr3_aa: CASSQERETQYF
d_call: TRBD2; v_call: TRBV5-4; clone_size: -; j_call: TRBJ2-7; cdr3_nt: TGTGCCAGCAGCTTGGGCGGGGGGTACGAGCAGTACTTC; cdr3_aa: CASSLGGGYEQYF